Below, 8 T cell receptor beta chains from the same sample are listed, as sequenced in a study of cytomegalovirus exposure and HLA in healthy donors. Profiling relied on immunoSEQ multiplex PCR, and the TCRdb table lists in-frame clones only, not all of them. The sample carries 55,000 to 70,000 clones, about 90% recorded once. Sample: PBMCs. The receptors here all came from a man aged 18 to 30 in good health and CMV-seronegative.

J is TRBJ1-2 and V is TRBV27; 11 bases align to TRBD1. Germline trimming cut 8 bases from V and 8 bases from J; bases unmatched to any gene: 7. The CDR3 covers 13 residues. Germline V gene sequence: CDR1 MNHEY, CDR2 SMNVEV (reference sequence). For the CDR3, the DNA is TGTGCCAGCGGGGACAGGGGGTTGGGCGGCTACACCTTC. This encodes CASGDRGLGGYTF.

V is TRBV7-2 and J is TRBJ2-3; D unclear. The CDR3 runs to 14 residues. Germline V gene sequence: CDR1 SGHTA, CDR2 FQGNSA. Between the trimmed V and J ends, which lost 5 bases and 1 base, there was a span of 10 bases. CDR3 DNA sequence: TGTGCCAGCAGCCGGAGCATCGGCACAGATACGCAGTATTTT. It codes for CASSRSIGTDTQYF.

J is TRBJ2-5 and V is TRBV20-1; D ambiguous. The V and J ends lost 1 base and 5 bases respectively, with 5 bases between them. CDR3 length: 11 amino acids. Per germline, CDR1 DFQATT and CDR2 SNEGSKA (reference sequence). The CDR3 protein is CSARGSETQYF. In DNA, the CDR3 is TGCAGTGCTAGAGGCAGTGAGACCCAGTACTTC.

The chain recombines TRBV9 with TRBJ2-1; TRBD2 is a possible D gene (5 bases). The CDR3 length is 14 residues. The V end was cut by 2 bases, the J end by 6 bases, with 12 bases between. Per germline, CDR1 SGDLS and CDR2 YYNGEE. The CDR3 DNA is TGTGCCAGCAGCGTGACTATTAGAGGCAATGAGCAGTTCTTC. It yields the protein CASSVTIRGNEQFF.

This clone was recorded once. V and J are TRBV19 and TRBJ2-1, with TRBD1 identical over 7 bases. The CDR3 loop spans 15 amino acids. V gave up 6 bases and J gave up 5 bases; unmatched junction bases: 10. Germline values: CDR1 LNHDA, CDR2 SQIVND (reference sequence). The CDR3 spells CASRPTGILHNEQFF. CDR3 nucleotides: TGTGCCAGTAGACCGACAGGGATCTTGCACAATGAGCAGTTCTTC.

The chain has TRBV9 and TRBJ1-2; 7 bases agree with TRBD1. In germline, CDR1 is SGDLS, CDR2 YYNGEE. V lost 0 bases to trimming and J lost 4 bases; unmatched junction nucleotides: 9. The length of the CDR3 is 16 residues. The CDR3, as DNA: TGTGCCAGCAGCGTAGACCGCCCGACAGGGAGCTATGGCTACACCTTC. Protein product: CASSVDRPTGSYGYTF.

CDR3 residues: CASSFSSGRNGEQYF. CDR3 nucleotides: TGTGCCAGCAGCTTCAGTAGCGGGAGGAATGGCGAGCAGTACTTC. This chain links TRBV7-2 with TRBJ2-7, with 10 bases matching TRBD2. The CDR3 runs 15 residues. J was trimmed by 6 bases and V by 3 bases; bases with no gene match: 8. CDR1 SGHTA and CDR2 FQGNSA come from the germline V gene.

The V call is TRBV25-1, the J call TRBJ2-1, with a tentative D call TRBD1 (5 bases). V gave up 4 bases and J gave up 1 base, with 14 bases separating them. Germline CDR1 and CDR2: MGHDK and SYGVNS. This CDR3 spans 16 amino acids. The CDR3 bases are TGTGCCAGCAGTGTAATCGACAGCACTTCCTACAATGAGCAGTTCTTC. This translates into CASSVIDSTSYNEQFF.